The sequence of this T cell receptor beta chain was determined in a study of cytomegalovirus exposure and HLA in healthy donors. General study points: In a later analysis, donors in an Asian-associated ancestry cluster reportedly had fewer N-insertions in productive TCRs than the cohort mean. Presence/absence analyses treated sequencing depth as roughly uniform across donors. In a later analysis, DRB1 alleles had the most associated TCRs; HLA-C alleles the fewest.

As to this clone: The antigen remains undetermined.

PCR used 60 Vbeta primers and 13 Jbeta primers. Sequencing was performed with immunoSEQ multiplex PCR; in TCRdb, only in-frame clones are kept and a portion is missing. The sample has roughly 98,000 clones; about 81% are singletons. Looked up from germline, CDR1 is SGHAT and CDR2 is FQNNGV. The V segment lost 2 bases and the J segment 4 bases; nucleotides outside the gene matches: 5. This CDR3 has 15 amino acids. The TCR originated in a man in his forties or fifties in good health and CMV-seronegative. Specimen: PBMCs. The V gene is TRBV11-2, the J gene TRBJ2-5, with 9 positions matching TRBD2. The CDR3 DNA reads TGTGCCAGCAGCTTAAGGGGACTAGCCGTAGAGACCCAGTACTTC. Translated: CASSLRGLAVETQYF. The entire variable domain, with the rest obtained from reference TRBV11-2 and TRBJ2-5, is as follows: EAGVAQSPRYKIIEKRQSVAFWCNPISGHATLYWYQQILGQGPKLLIQFQNNGVVDDSQLPKDRFSAERLKGVDSTLKIQPAKLEDSAVYLCASSLRGLAVETQYFGPGTRLLVL.